This TCR beta chain was profiled in a study of blood T cells in healthy people across ages. Study-wide results and caveats: The percentage of naive T cells correlated strongly with TCR beta diversity. Per million T cells, TCR beta diversity dropped about linearly as age rose.

As regards this clonotype: Its matching antigen is unknown. A much larger clone differs from this one at a single base, so this may be a read error.

A J-beta primer mix and a sample-barcoded 5' primer were used in a second PCR of roughly 6 to 11 cycles. Researchers report that a template-switch adaptor with 12 random nucleotides tagged each cDNA molecule. MiXCR was run by TCRdb on the 5' RACE reads, yielding one entry per CDR3 protein. The sample includes approximately 1,700,000 distinct CDR3 sequences, roughly two fifths of them seen just once. Germline values: CDR1 MNHEY, CDR2 SVGEGT. The length of the CDR3 is 14 residues. The sequenced material came from blood. V is TRBV6-2 or TRBV6-3 and J is TRBJ2-7, with D perhaps TRBD1 or TRBD2 (5 bases each). This TCR was recovered from a human donor in good health. DNA for the CDR3: TGTGCCAGCAGATACTCGGGACCAACCTACGAGCAGTACTTC. Translation: CASRYSGPTYEQYF.